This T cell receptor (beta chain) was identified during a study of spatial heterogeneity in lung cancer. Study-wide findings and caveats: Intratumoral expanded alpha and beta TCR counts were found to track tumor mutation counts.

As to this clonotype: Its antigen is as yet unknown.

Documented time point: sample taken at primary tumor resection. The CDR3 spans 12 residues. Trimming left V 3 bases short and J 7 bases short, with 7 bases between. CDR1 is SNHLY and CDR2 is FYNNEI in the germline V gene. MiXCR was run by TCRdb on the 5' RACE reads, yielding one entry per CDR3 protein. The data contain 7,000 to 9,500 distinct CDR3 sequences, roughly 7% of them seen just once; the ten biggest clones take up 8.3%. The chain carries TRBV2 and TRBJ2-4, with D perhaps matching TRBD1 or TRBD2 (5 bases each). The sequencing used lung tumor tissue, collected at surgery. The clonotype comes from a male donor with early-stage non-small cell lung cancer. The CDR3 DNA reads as TGTGCCAGCAGTGATGGGACGAACATTCAGTACTTC. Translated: CASSDGTNIQYF.